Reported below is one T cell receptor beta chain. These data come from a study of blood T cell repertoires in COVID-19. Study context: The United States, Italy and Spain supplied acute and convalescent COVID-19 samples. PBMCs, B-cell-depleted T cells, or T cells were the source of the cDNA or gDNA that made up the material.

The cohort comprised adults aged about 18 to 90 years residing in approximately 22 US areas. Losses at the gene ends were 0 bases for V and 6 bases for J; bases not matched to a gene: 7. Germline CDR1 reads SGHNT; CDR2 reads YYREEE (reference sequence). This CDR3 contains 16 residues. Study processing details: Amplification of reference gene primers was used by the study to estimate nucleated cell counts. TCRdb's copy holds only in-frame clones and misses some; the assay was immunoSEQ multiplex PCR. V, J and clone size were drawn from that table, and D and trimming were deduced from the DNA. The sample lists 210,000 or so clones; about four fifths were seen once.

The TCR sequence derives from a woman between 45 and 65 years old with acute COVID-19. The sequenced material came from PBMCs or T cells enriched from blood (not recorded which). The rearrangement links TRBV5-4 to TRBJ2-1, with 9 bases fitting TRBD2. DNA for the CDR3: TGTGCCAGCAGCTTGGATTTCGGCGGGGGGGGCAATGAGCAGTTCTTC. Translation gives CASSLDFGGGGNEQFF.